The 10 T cell receptor beta chains below were found in one sample sequenced in a study of T-cell reconstitution after alpha-beta-depleted transplantation in children. Preparing the TCRbeta library involved the use of unique molecular identifiers. TCRdb ran MiXCR on the PCR reads and lists one entry per CDR3 protein. The sample lists over 300,000 distinct CDR3 sequences, approximately 10% seen once, with more than 2% in the top ten. The specimen was PBMCs from the stem cell graft donor, collected from the stem cell graft. Receptors were obtained from a human donor who donated a stem cell graft to a child with acute lymphoblastic leukemia.

This rearrangement joins TRBV5-1 to TRBJ1-2; D perhaps matches TRBD1 (5 bases). The CDR3 sequence is 15 residues long. Looked up from germline, CDR1 is SGHRS and CDR2 is YFSETQ. Trimming left V 0 bases short and J 0 bases short, with 9 bases between. The CDR3 sequence is CASSLDGAANYGYTF. The CDR3 coding sequence is TGCGCCAGCAGCTTGGACGGGGCGGCTAACTATGGCTACACCTTC.

This clonotype was seen more than once but under ten times. The rearrangement links TRBV7-3 to TRBJ2-5, with D tentatively TRBD1 (5 bases). Germline V gene data show CDR1 as SGHTA and CDR2 as FQGTGA. This CDR3 is built from 13 residues. Trimming took 5 bases from V and 2 from J, leaving 9 bases between them. This chain's CDR3 is CASSPTGQETQYF. CDR3 sequence (DNA): TGTGCCAGCAGCCCTACAGGTCAAGAGACCCAGTACTTC.

This chain links TRBV10-3 with TRBJ2-7; 8 nucleotides agree with TRBD2. The ends lost 0 bases at V and 4 bases at J; junction bases unmatched: 8. The germline CDR1 and CDR2 sequences are ENHRY and SYGVKD. CDR3 length equals 16 residues. CDR3: CAISESGLVLRYEQYF. The CDR3 DNA reads TGTGCCATCAGTGAGTCGGGACTAGTACTGAGGTACGAGCAGTACTTC.

The V gene is TRBV25-1, the J gene TRBJ2-1; 9 nucleotides align to TRBD1. V gave up 6 bases and J gave up 8 bases; unmatched junction bases: 8. This CDR3 spans 14 amino acids. Germline V gene lookup returns CDR1 MGHDK and CDR2 SYGVNS. CDR3 nucleotides: TGTGCCAGCAGGGGGACAGGGAGTTCCGATGAGCAGTTCTTC. Residues: CASRGTGSSDEQFF.

This clonotype was detected ten times or more. The rearrangement uses TRBV4-1 and TRBJ2-7, with 8 bases fitting TRBD2. The CDR3 is made up of 16 amino acids. Germline loops: CDR1 MGHRA, CDR2 YSYEKL. After removal of 3 bases from V and 0 bases from J, the junction contained 7 bases not matched to a gene. This CDR3 reads CASSQTISGNSYEQYF. The CDR3 DNA reads TGCGCCAGCAGCCAGACAATTAGCGGGAACTCCTACGAGCAGTACTTC.

This chain uses TRBV7-3 with TRBJ2-2, with D unresolved. V lost 3 bases, J lost 5 bases, and 10 bases lay in between. From germline, CDR1 is SGHTA and CDR2 FQGTGA. There are 14 residues in the CDR3. The CDR3 DNA sequence: TGTGCCAGCAGCTTTACAGATACGACCGGGGAGCTGTTTTTT. Amino acid sequence: CASSFTDTTGELFF.

This clonotype was detected only a few times. This chain links TRBV7-2 with TRBJ2-1; 11 bases map to TRBD2. The germline gives CDR1 SGHTA, CDR2 FQGNSA. CDR3 length: 16 amino acids. Trimming cost V 1 base and J 8 bases; bases outside gene matches: 7. As DNA, the CDR3 is TGTGCCAGCAGCTTAGTTTCTAGCGGGAGGATGTATGAGCAGTTCTTC. Translating it yields CASSLVSSGRMYEQFF. The complete variable domain, with remaining parts taken from reference TRBV7-2 and TRBJ2-1, reads GAGVSQSPSNKVTEKGKDVELRCDPISGHTALYWYRQSLGQGLEFLIYFQGNSAPDKSGLPSDRFSAERTGGSVSTLTIQRTQQEDSAVYLCASSLVSSGRMYEQFFGPGTRLTVL.

Ten or more counts support this clonotype. The rearrangement joins TRBV4-3 to TRBJ1-2, with no clear D. The CDR3 runs 14 residues. V was shortened by 1 base and J by 2 bases, with 8 bases between the two germline ends. The germline gives CDR1 LGHNA, CDR2 YSLEER. This chain's CDR3 is CASSQVGQNYGYTF. CDR3 sequence (DNA): TGCGCCAGCAGCCAAGTTGGGCAGAACTATGGCTACACCTTC.

This clonotype has ten or more counts. The gene calls are TRBV7-9 and TRBJ2-5; 8 positions agree with TRBD2. The CDR3 has 15 amino acids. Germline CDR1 is SEHNR and CDR2 is FQNEAQ (reference sequence). V lost 4 bases and J lost 4; bases outside the gene matches: 8. The CDR3 loop reads CASSSATSAVETQYF. CDR3 in DNA: TGTGCCAGCAGCTCAGCGACTAGCGCGGTAGAGACCCAGTACTTC.

Many counts were recorded for this clonotype. The chain employs TRBV11-2 and TRBJ2-2, with a tentative D call TRBD1 (5 bases). CDR3 length equals 13 residues. V shed 6 bases and J shed 8 bases, with 13 bases lying between them. Per the germline V gene, CDR1 is SGHAT and CDR2 is FQNNGV. The CDR3 is CASRPGQAGELFF. The CDR3 DNA reads as TGTGCCAGCAGGCCAGGGCAGGCGGGGGAGCTGTTTTTT.